By proportion, the clone carrying this TCR beta chain is large. Its antigen remains unknown. The data belong to a study of T cells in Graves' hyperthyroidism and ophthalmopathy. Regions amplified from RNA transcripts were the TCR beta CDR3 regions. The HTBI primer set was used in a first-round RT-PCR of the TCR CDR3. In TCRdb, the multiplex PCR reads were re-called with MiXCR into one record per CDR3 protein. The sample lists approximately 28,000 distinct CDR3 sequences, around 40% occurring once. Notes on the study in general: Blood shared most expanded thyroid clonotypes above 0.001.

CDR1 is KGHDR and CDR2 is SFDVKD in the germline V gene. The CDR3 loop spans 16 amino acids. Deletions cut 10 bases from V and 0 bases from J, with 18 bases between. Graves' hyperthyroidism qualified as stable when ophthalmopathy did not progress within 18 months. The rearrangement uses TRBV24-1 and TRBJ2-1; possible D gene TRBD2, 5 bases. The sequence was obtained from a woman aged 30 to 39 with Graves' hyperthyroidism. The specimen sequenced was blood. CDR3 nucleotide sequence: TGTGCCACTCAAAGCGATCGGGAAAGCTCCTACAATGAGCAGTTCTTC. It encodes CATQSDRESSYNEQFF.